What follows is one T cell receptor (beta chain) and its context. This CDR3 comprises 11 residues. The germline CDR1 and CDR2 sequences are MNHEY and SVGEGT. V dropped 7 bases and J dropped 7 bases, with 10 bases sitting between them. The sample originates from a study of patients and donors after allogeneic stem cell transplantation. TCRdb reanalysed the RT-PCR reads using MiXCR and keeps one entry per CDR3 protein. The sample includes around 90,000 distinct CDR3 sequences, around 48% of them seen just once. The source of this sequence is a human donor who was either an allogeneic HSCT recipient or a stem cell or donor lymphocyte infusion donor (not recorded which). It is not recorded whose cells these are; they may come from a transplant donor. The specimen sequenced was blood, either unsorted or a sorted T cell fraction (not recorded which). V and J are TRBV6-2 or TRBV6-3 and TRBJ1-1, with D unresolved. The CDR3 protein is CASKSVGEAFF. In nucleotides, the CDR3 is TGTGCCAGCAAATCGGTGGGTGAAGCTTTCTTT.